These 32 T cell receptor beta chains originate from one sample sequenced in a study of cytomegalovirus exposure and HLA in healthy donors. Primers for the PCR totalled 60 Vbeta and 13 Jbeta. TCRdb keeps only in-frame clones here, not all; method: immunoSEQ multiplex PCR. The sample holds 110,000 to 150,000 clones; 80% are singletons and the top ten take roughly 2%. Sequencing input: PBMCs. Source of these receptors: a man under 40 in good health and CMV-seronegative.

Concerning this clone: A read error may produce the germline difference seen at one junction end. The rearrangement uses TRBV6-1 and TRBJ1-5; D is unresolved. CDR1 is MNHNS, CDR2 SASEGT, per germline. This CDR3 contains 13 residues. As DNA, the CDR3 is TGTGCCAGCAGTGGCAATAGCAATCAGCCCCAGAATTTT. Translated: CASSGNSNQPQNF.

The chain has TRBV25-1 and TRBJ2-7; weak D call: TRBD1 (5 bases). Trimming took off 5 bases at V and 7 bases at J, with 15 bases between the two ends. Looked up from germline, CDR1 is MGHDK and CDR2 is SYGVNS. There are 13 residues in the CDR3. CDR3 coding DNA: TGTGCCAGCAGTTACTCCCAGGGTTATGAGCAGTACTTC. Its translation: CASSYSQGYEQYF.

The chain carries TRBV19 and TRBJ2-1; TRBD2 is a possible D gene (5 bases). The CDR3 consists of 13 residues. Trimming pared 7 bases from V and 3 bases from J, leaving 10 bases between. CDR1 and CDR2 (germline): LNHDA, SQIVND (reference sequence). CDR3 in amino acids: CASTMGSYNEQFF. CDR3 coding DNA: TGTGCCAGTACCATGGGGAGCTACAATGAGCAGTTCTTC.

Written as DNA, the CDR3 is TGTGCCAGCAGCGTAGGGTCTATGGGACAAGGTGGCTACACCTTC. Translated: CASSVGSMGQGGYTF. The genes are TRBV9 and TRBJ1-2; D is perhaps TRBD1 (6 bases). CDR3 size: 15 residues. Trimming took off 0 bases at V and 7 bases at J, with 16 bases between the two ends. Germline loops: CDR1 SGDLS, CDR2 YYNGEE.

The chain couples TRBV7-9 to TRBJ1-6; perhaps TRBD1 as D (5 bases). V was clipped by 1 base and J by 6 bases, with 16 bases between them. The CDR3 runs to 17 residues. Germline CDR1 and CDR2: SEHNR and FQNEAQ (reference sequence). The CDR3 loop is CASSLGGGVGFNSPLHF. In DNA form, the CDR3 reads TGTGCCAGCAGCTTAGGCGGAGGGGTGGGCTTTAATTCACCCCTCCACTTT.

This sequence joins TRBV5-1 and TRBJ1-2; TRBD1 matches 9 bases. Trimming cost V 5 bases and J 6 bases; bases outside gene matches: 11. Germline V gene lookup returns CDR1 SGHRS and CDR2 YFSETQ. This CDR3 is 15 amino acids long. The CDR3 spells CASSPDGTGPNGYTF. CDR3 in DNA: TGCGCCAGCAGTCCCGATGGGACAGGGCCAAATGGCTACACCTTC.

This sequence joins TRBV28 and TRBJ2-1; tentatively, D is TRBD2 (6 bases). Trimming took off 5 bases at V and 6 bases at J, with 14 bases between the two ends. Germline-derived CDR1 and CDR2 are MDHEN and SYDVKM. This CDR3 has 14 amino acids. DNA for the CDR3: TGTGCCAGCAGTCGCGGGGCCCTCATCAATGAGCAGTTCTTC. Its protein is CASSRGALINEQFF.

This clone occurred a few times. The rearrangement joins TRBV19 to TRBJ1-1; no firm D call. Germline V gene sequence: CDR1 LNHDA, CDR2 SQIVND (reference sequence). This CDR3 contains 15 residues. Trimming took 8 bases from V and 1 from J, leaving 17 bases between them. For the CDR3, the DNA is TGTGCCAGTCGGGAAATCGGGCAGGCGAACACTGAAGCTTTCTTT. Protein: CASREIGQANTEAFF.

This clone appeared a single time. The DNA of the CDR3 is TGTGCCAGCAGTTTTTATTTTGGGACTAGCGGGACGAGCACAGATACGCAGTATTTT. Translated, it gives CASSFYFGTSGTSTDTQYF. The rearrangement uses TRBV28 and TRBJ2-3; the match to TRBD2 covers 13 bases. Germline lookup yields CDR1 MDHEN and CDR2 SYDVKM. The CDR3 is 19 amino acids. V shed 3 bases and J 0 bases; nucleotides not matched to a gene: 9.

CDR3 bases: TGTGCCAGCAGGCTCGTCTTACGGGGGGGAGCTTTCTTT. Its translation is CASRLVLRGGAFF. The gene calls are TRBV28 and TRBJ1-1, with D maybe TRBD1 (5 bases). This CDR3 region has 13 residues. V shed 6 bases and J shed 10 bases, with 18 bases lying between them. Germline V gives CDR1 MDHEN, CDR2 SYDVKM.

J is TRBJ2-1 and V is TRBV2, with D maybe TRBD1 (6 bases). Trimming cost V 6 bases and J 7 bases, with 13 bases left between them. CDR3 length: 13 residues. Germline CDR1 and CDR2: SNHLY and FYNNEI. The CDR3 protein is CASRLGQGNEQFF. CDR3 DNA sequence: TGTGCCAGCAGGTTAGGTCAGGGGAATGAGCAGTTCTTC.

The V and J genes are TRBV19 and TRBJ2-7; TRBD1 matches 9 bases. The CDR3 totals 13 residues. Germline CDR1 is LNHDA and CDR2 is SQIVND (reference sequence). Trimming cost V 7 bases and J 3 bases; bases outside gene matches: 4. CDR3 sequence reads: CASTAGQGYEQYF. In DNA, the CDR3 is TGTGCCAGTACCGCGGGACAGGGCTACGAGCAGTACTTC. Full variable domain (missing parts from reference TRBV19 and TRBJ2-7): DGGITQSPKYLFRKEGQNVTLSCEQNLNHDAMYWYRQDPGQGLRLIYYSQIVNDFQKGDIAEGYSVSREKKESFPLTVTSAQKNPTAFYLCASTAGQGYEQYFGPGTRLTVT.

The chain carries TRBV28 and TRBJ1-1; 7 nucleotides align to TRBD1. The length of the CDR3 is 14 residues. Germline lookup yields CDR1 MDHEN and CDR2 SYDVKM. The J segment lost 6 bases and the V segment lost 4 bases, leaving 8 bases of the junction unmatched. The CDR3 reads CASSSYRGRAEAFF. The CDR3 bases are TGTGCCAGCAGTTCCTACAGGGGTCGGGCTGAAGCTTTCTTT.

The chain links TRBV27 to TRBJ1-1, with a weak D call TRBD1 (5 bases). The germline CDR1 and CDR2 sequences are MNHEY and SMNVEV (reference sequence). V lost 7 bases and J lost 0, with 12 bases in between. The CDR3 consists of 14 residues. CDR3 nucleotide sequence: TGTGCCAGCAACGAAATAGGGGTGAACACTGAAGCTTTCTTT. Translation: CASNEIGVNTEAFF.

This chain uses TRBV27 with TRBJ2-7; tentative D call: TRBD1 (6 bases). The CDR3 contains 16 residues. The germline gives CDR1 MNHEY, CDR2 SMNVEV (reference sequence). V gave up 4 bases and J gave up 9 bases, with 25 bases separating them. The CDR3 reads CASSSQGRSLLRGQYF. For the CDR3, the DNA is TGTGCCAGCAGTTCCCAGGGGCGCTCATTACTACGAGGGCAGTACTTC.

The chain joins TRBV5-1 to TRBJ2-3, with 7 nucleotides matching TRBD2. This CDR3 is built from 15 residues. J was trimmed by 6 bases and V by 1 base; bases with no gene match: 8. Germline V gene sequence: CDR1 SGHRS, CDR2 YFSETQ. The CDR3 DNA reads as TGCGCCAGCAGCTTGTGGGGGGGACCTGGGGATACGCAGTATTTT. Translating it yields CASSLWGGPGDTQYF.

The chain employs TRBV6-5 and TRBJ1-2, with 9 bases identical to TRBD1. Germline CDR1 is MNHEY and CDR2 is SVGAGI. V lost 6 bases to trimming and J lost 6 bases; unmatched junction nucleotides: 8. The CDR3 contains 14 residues. Here the CDR3 reads CASRDRGRDNGYTF. The CDR3 coding sequence is TGTGCCAGCAGAGACAGGGGGAGGGACAATGGCTACACCTTC.

V is TRBV11-1 and J is TRBJ1-1, with a weak D call TRBD1 (6 bases). The CDR3 contains 17 residues. Germline CDR1 reads SGHAT; CDR2 reads FQDESV (reference sequence). Trimming left V 5 bases short and J 4 bases short, with 23 bases between. CDR3 in DNA: TGTGCCAGCAGCAACCGCCACGGAATTACAGGGTTCACTGAAGCTTTCTTT. It codes for CASSNRHGITGFTEAFF.

This chain connects TRBV25-1 to TRBJ2-3; TRBD1 agrees at 9 bases. There are 16 residues in the CDR3. Germline V CDR1 and CDR2: MGHDK, SYGVNS. Trimming removed 8 bases from V and 2 bases from J; junction bases left unmatched: 11. CDR3 nucleotide sequence: TGTGCCAGCCAATTCGGACAGGGGAGGACCACAGATACGCAGTATTTT. This encodes CASQFGQGRTTDTQYF.

The chain carries TRBV28 and TRBJ2-7, with 8 bases fitting TRBD2. This CDR3 has 14 amino acids. Germline CDR1 MDHEN, CDR2 SYDVKM. V was clipped by 5 bases and J by 5 bases; unmatched bases: 8. CDR3 DNA sequence: TGTGCCAGCAGTCTAGCGGGCCCCGGGGACGAGCAGTACTTC. Translated: CASSLAGPGDEQYF.

The chain recombines TRBV5-1 with TRBJ1-2, with 8 bases matching TRBD1. CDR1 is SGHRS, CDR2 YFSETQ, per germline. V lost 4 bases to trimming and J lost 3 bases; unmatched junction nucleotides: 5. This CDR3 contains 14 residues. The CDR3 spells CASSLDRADYGYTF. CDR3 sequence (DNA): TGCGCCAGCAGCCTGGACAGGGCAGACTATGGCTACACCTTC.

The CDR3 is CSASGGGAGTDTQYF. CDR3 bases: TGCAGCGCCTCGGGAGGGGGCGCAGGCACAGATACGCAGTATTTT. The rearrangement joins TRBV29-1 to TRBJ2-3; maybe TRBD2 (8 bases). Trimming took off 7 bases at V and 1 base at J, with 18 bases between the two ends. The CDR3 runs 15 residues. CDR1 is SQVTM, CDR2 ANQGSEA, per germline.

The chain has TRBV27 and TRBJ2-7, with D possibly matching TRBD1 (6 bases). Looked up from germline, CDR1 is MNHEY and CDR2 is SMNVEV (reference sequence). With 7 bases removed from V and 4 bases from J, the gap between germline ends came to 17 bases. The CDR3 has 14 amino acids. The CDR3 here is CASKTDRLAYEQYF. CDR3 DNA sequence: TGTGCCAGCAAAACTGACAGGTTGGCTTACGAGCAGTACTTC.

The CDR3 sequence is CASSQGLYYTGELFF. The CDR3 DNA reads TGTGCCAGTAGTCAGGGACTCTATTATACCGGGGAGCTGTTTTTT. The chain employs TRBV19 and TRBJ2-2; D possibly corresponds to TRBD2 (6 bases). Germline V CDR1 and CDR2: LNHDA, SQIVND (reference sequence). The germline V and J ends were trimmed by 5 bases and 5 bases, with 15 bases remaining between them. The CDR3 has 15 amino acids.

Here the CDR3 DNA reads TGCGCCAGCAGCTCTTATCAGGGGGCGGGAGATACGCAGTATTTT. Translating gives CASSSYQGAGDTQYF. The chain uses TRBV5-1 and TRBJ2-3, with TRBD1 identical over 8 bases. The CDR3 loop spans 15 amino acids. Germline V gives CDR1 SGHRS, CDR2 YFSETQ. Trimming cost V 3 bases and J 5 bases; bases outside gene matches: 8.

The chain employs TRBV28 and TRBJ1-2; D remains ambiguous. The CDR3 has 14 amino acids. V gave up 5 bases and J gave up 5 bases, with 15 bases separating them. The germline gives CDR1 MDHEN, CDR2 SYDVKM. CDR3 amino acids: CASSPLDGIYGYTF. CDR3 sequence (DNA): TGTGCCAGCAGTCCTCTGGACGGGATTTATGGCTACACCTTC.

The CDR3 here is CASSQDFYNTEAFF. CDR3 DNA: TGTGCCAGCAGTCAAGACTTTTACAACACTGAAGCTTTCTTT. This sequence joins TRBV6-4 and TRBJ1-1; no firm D call. Germline assignment: CDR1 MRHNA and CDR2 SNTAGT. V dropped 5 bases and J dropped 2 bases, with 12 bases sitting between them. The CDR3 spans 14 residues.

The count of this clone is one. The V gene is TRBV9, the J gene TRBJ2-5; 9 bases agree with TRBD2. J gave up 5 bases and V 5 bases, and 10 bases lay outside the gene matches. This CDR3 has 15 amino acids. CDR1 is SGDLS and CDR2 is YYNGEE in the germline V gene. The chain's CDR3 is CASSTGRGGSETQYF. Written as DNA, the CDR3 is TGTGCCAGCAGTACGGGGCGGGGGGGTTCCGAGACCCAGTACTTC. Together with reference TRBV9 and TRBJ2-5, the CDR3 gives the full variable domain: DSGVTQTPKHLITATGQRVTLRCSPRSGDLSVYWYQQSLDQGLQFLIQYYNGEERAKGNILERFSAQQFPDLHSELNLSSLELGDSALYFCASSTGRGGSETQYFGPGTRLLVL.

The rearrangement uses TRBV9 and TRBJ2-3; no definite D call. From germline, CDR1 is SGDLS and CDR2 YYNGEE. This CDR3 is built from 12 residues. The V end lost 0 bases, the J end lost 5 bases, and 4 bases lay between the germline ends. The CDR3 sequence is CASSVARDTQYF. The CDR3 DNA is TGTGCCAGCAGCGTAGCGCGAGATACGCAGTATTTT. Variable domain in full (rest from reference TRBV9 and TRBJ2-3): DSGVTQTPKHLITATGQRVTLRCSPRSGDLSVYWYQQSLDQGLQFLIQYYNGEERAKGNILERFSAQQFPDLHSELNLSSLELGDSALYFCASSVARDTQYFGPGTRLTVL.

The chain couples TRBV7-9 to TRBJ2-3; D is possibly TRBD2 (6 bases). The CDR3 length is 15 residues. CDR1 is SEHNR, CDR2 FQNEAQ, per germline (reference sequence). With 5 bases removed from V and 2 bases from J, the gap between germline ends came to 14 bases. The CDR3 here is CASSPGTGNTDTQYF. The CDR3 DNA is TGTGCCAGCAGCCCCGGGACTGGAAACACAGATACGCAGTATTTT.

The CDR3 here is CASREPGVYNEQFF. The CDR3 region has the DNA TGTGCCAGCAGGGAGCCGGGAGTCTACAATGAGCAGTTCTTC. V usage is TRBV2 and J usage is TRBJ2-1, with D perhaps matching TRBD2 (6 bases). This CDR3 is built from 14 residues. V gave up 6 bases and J gave up 3 bases, with 12 bases separating them. Looked up from germline, CDR1 is SNHLY and CDR2 is FYNNEI.

The V and J genes are TRBV19 and TRBJ2-1, with 7 bases aligning to TRBD1. CDR3 length: 14 amino acids. V was pared by 9 bases and J by 5 bases, with 10 bases of the junction left unmatched. The germline V gene has CDR1 LNHDA and CDR2 SQIVND (reference sequence). The CDR3 region is CASETTGFDNEQFF. CDR3 DNA: TGTGCCAGCGAGACGACAGGGTTCGACAATGAGCAGTTCTTC.